This is a list of T cell receptor beta chains from one sample in a study of quantifying T cell responses using KT2 cells. TCRdb independently ran MiXCR on the UMI-ligation and nested PCR reads; one entry per CDR3 protein. The sample records 60,000 or so distinct CDR3 sequences, roughly an eighth being singletons. The sequenced sample consisted of PBMCs spiked with cells of the T cell clone KT2. The receptors shown here come from a human donor. CDR3s include the opening cysteine and the closing phenylalanine or tryptophan.

j_call: TRBJ2-1
v_call: TRBV20-1
cdr3_aa: CSVGIWDEQFF

j_call: TRBJ1-2
v_call: TRBV12-3/TRBV12-4
cdr3_aa: CASSLVAGRSYGYTF

j_call: TRBJ2-3
v_call: TRBV27
cdr3_aa: CASSLLAGGLSDTQYF

j_call: TRBJ1-1
v_call: TRBV27
cdr3_aa: CASSFSSRTEAFF

j_call: TRBJ1-2
v_call: TRBV20-1
cdr3_aa: CSASLSGTGFGYTF

j_call: TRBJ2-2
v_call: TRBV4-2
cdr3_aa: CASSQGRKAGELFF

j_call: TRBJ2-1
v_call: TRBV24-1
cdr3_aa: CATSDLAGDLNEQFF

j_call: TRBJ2-7
v_call: TRBV2
cdr3_aa: CASSVYIGNYEQYF

j_call: TRBJ1-1
v_call: TRBV18
cdr3_aa: CASSRVGTTEAFF

j_call: TRBJ2-5
v_call: TRBV19
cdr3_aa: CASSPRTGEETQYF

j_call: TRBJ2-3
v_call: TRBV29-1
cdr3_aa: CSVGSRGDTQYF

j_call: TRBJ2-3
v_call: TRBV6-2/TRBV6-3
cdr3_aa: CASSYSTLDTQYF

j_call: TRBJ2-1
v_call: TRBV6-6
cdr3_aa: CASLTSGTYNEQFF

j_call: TRBJ2-3
v_call: TRBV28
cdr3_aa: CAVHRGSDTQYF

j_call: TRBJ1-4
v_call: TRBV6-5
cdr3_aa: CASRYKEKLFF

j_call: TRBJ1-6
v_call: TRBV18
cdr3_aa: CASSTSGTASNSPLHF

j_call: TRBJ2-7
v_call: TRBV5-6
cdr3_aa: CASSLVPTDEQYF

j_call: TRBJ2-3
v_call: TRBV7-9
cdr3_aa: CASSLVRGSSDTQYF

j_call: TRBJ2-5
v_call: TRBV3-1
cdr3_aa: CASSQDWGGQTQYF

j_call: TRBJ1-1
v_call: TRBV5-1
cdr3_aa: CASSLVWQGDTEAFF

j_call: TRBJ1-1
v_call: TRBV6-5
cdr3_aa: CASSGTGGFVEAFF

j_call: TRBJ1-2
v_call: TRBV21-1
cdr3_aa: CASSRSGLAYGYTF

j_call: TRBJ2-5
v_call: TRBV7-8
cdr3_aa: CASSSYRDRVAKTQYF

j_call: TRBJ1-5
v_call: TRBV27
cdr3_aa: CASSGGYSNQPQHF

j_call: TRBJ2-7
v_call: TRBV20-1
cdr3_aa: CSAKEAGPTSYEQYF

j_call: TRBJ1-3
v_call: TRBV12-3/TRBV12-4
cdr3_aa: CASSSFGNTIYF

j_call: TRBJ2-3
v_call: TRBV29-1
cdr3_aa: CSVVGLAGGMDTQYF

j_call: TRBJ1-6
v_call: TRBV5-6
cdr3_aa: CASSLDPGDYYNSPLHF

j_call: TRBJ1-2
v_call: TRBV4-1
cdr3_aa: CASSQGPTGGPAGYTF

j_call: TRBJ1-1
v_call: TRBV7-6
cdr3_aa: CASSLVSGEAFF

j_call: TRBJ1-3
v_call: TRBV7-8
cdr3_aa: CASSPTDSGNTIYF

j_call: TRBJ2-5
v_call: TRBV11-2
cdr3_aa: CASSLDGASGETQYF

j_call: TRBJ2-7
v_call: TRBV9
cdr3_aa: CASSPSPGGYEQYF

j_call: TRBJ2-3
v_call: TRBV3-1
cdr3_aa: CASSQDLLAGGGGTDTQYF

j_call: TRBJ2-5
v_call: TRBV5-1
cdr3_aa: CASSYSGSEETQYF

j_call: TRBJ2-2
v_call: TRBV6-6
cdr3_aa: CASSPRGDSTGELFF

j_call: TRBJ1-5
v_call: TRBV18
cdr3_aa: CASSPGGPNQPQHF

j_call: TRBJ2-3
v_call: TRBV11-2
cdr3_aa: CASTLYPGATDTQYF

j_call: TRBJ2-1
v_call: TRBV2
cdr3_aa: CASSGVSSYNEQFF

j_call: TRBJ1-6
v_call: TRBV5-1
cdr3_aa: CASSPFLGFGSPLHF

j_call: TRBJ2-3
v_call: TRBV18
cdr3_aa: CASSPTRVRSTAQLVSTDTQYF

j_call: TRBJ2-2
v_call: TRBV19
cdr3_aa: CASSIAWTGNHGELFF

j_call: TRBJ2-3
v_call: TRBV6-4
cdr3_aa: CASSDSRGADTQYF

j_call: TRBJ1-6
v_call: TRBV2
cdr3_aa: CASRMIQGNNSPLHF

j_call: TRBJ2-1
v_call: TRBV27
cdr3_aa: CASSPSPSGGEQFF

j_call: TRBJ2-1
v_call: TRBV20-1
cdr3_aa: CSARDKERGGRWNEQFF

j_call: TRBJ2-3
v_call: TRBV12-3/TRBV12-4
cdr3_aa: CASSLWGSGGPPVGNTQYF

j_call: TRBJ1-6
v_call: TRBV14
cdr3_aa: CASSQLAWDSPLHF

j_call: TRBJ1-1
v_call: TRBV20-1
cdr3_aa: CSASITWEQGSGEAFF

j_call: TRBJ2-3
v_call: TRBV13
cdr3_aa: CASSLASHGEHNTQYF

j_call: TRBJ2-3
v_call: TRBV7-6
cdr3_aa: CASSLLNTDTQYF

j_call: TRBJ2-7
v_call: TRBV4-1
cdr3_aa: CASSQVTGDEQYF

j_call: TRBJ1-3
v_call: TRBV7-9
cdr3_aa: CASSWTGTEGDSSGNTIYF

j_call: TRBJ1-1
v_call: TRBV20-1
cdr3_aa: CSARDFRGYGREAFF

j_call: TRBJ2-6
v_call: TRBV5-1
cdr3_aa: CASRPAERLGANVLTF